This entry describes one T cell receptor beta chain. No antigen is known for it. This record belongs to a study of beta chain features in type 1 diabetes. For the study at large: Across every sample, 100 million to 130 million sorted cells were examined in total. Study-level points and caveats: Researchers cautioned that cDNA sequencing could over-represent cells with high TCR expression. Resolution of whether HLA type affects TCRB rearrangement was not achieved here. Moderate but significant shortening of TCRB CDR3s was recorded in all four CD4+ subsets from Type 1 diabetes patients.

Sequencing targeted expressed TCRB transcripts, as all isolated RNA had been reverse transcribed. Only in-frame clones appear in the TCRdb table, and some are missing; sequencing was by immunoSEQ multiplex PCR. The table has about 700,000 clones, 13% seen once; the top ten hold approximately 0.02%. The length of the CDR3 is 16 residues. With 3 bases removed from V and 2 bases from J, the gap between germline ends came to 19 bases. Per the germline V gene, CDR1 is SQVTM and CDR2 is ANQGSEA. Sequenced sample: naive CD4+ T cells from blood. The receptor comes from a man younger than 30 with type 1 diabetes. The chain couples TRBV29-1 to TRBJ1-1, with D perhaps matching TRBD1 (5 bases). CDR3 nucleotides: TGCAGCGTTGATATCTATTTGGGACGGATCAACACTGAAGCTTTCTTT. Encoded protein: CSVDIYLGRINTEAFF.